What follows is one TCR beta chain and its context. How the authors handled the data: Cell counts per sample came from amplifying reference gene primers. Measured with immunoSEQ multiplex PCR; TCRdb has only the in-frame clones, and not every one. V, J and clone size are taken as reported in that table, and D and trimming were inferred from the DNA itself. The sample holds roughly 100,000 clones, less than 85% seen once. This specimen comes from a study of blood T cell repertoires in COVID-19. Overall study context: COVID-19 samples, acute and convalescent, were from the United States, Italy and Spain. In each case, the material was cDNA or gDNA derived from T cells, B-cell-depleted T cells, or PBMCs.

V was trimmed by 2 bases and J by 0 bases, leaving 10 bases between them. Germline V gives CDR1 MNHEY, CDR2 SVGAGI. This CDR3 region has 15 residues. This rearrangement joins TRBV6-5 to TRBJ1-1, with a tentative D call TRBD1 (6 bases). This sequence was found in a man aged 65 to 79 with acute or convalescent COVID-19. Input material: peripheral blood. CDR3 sequence: CASSYGDTMNTEAFF. DNA for the CDR3: TGTGCCAGCAGTTACGGGGACACCATGAACACTGAAGCTTTCTTT.